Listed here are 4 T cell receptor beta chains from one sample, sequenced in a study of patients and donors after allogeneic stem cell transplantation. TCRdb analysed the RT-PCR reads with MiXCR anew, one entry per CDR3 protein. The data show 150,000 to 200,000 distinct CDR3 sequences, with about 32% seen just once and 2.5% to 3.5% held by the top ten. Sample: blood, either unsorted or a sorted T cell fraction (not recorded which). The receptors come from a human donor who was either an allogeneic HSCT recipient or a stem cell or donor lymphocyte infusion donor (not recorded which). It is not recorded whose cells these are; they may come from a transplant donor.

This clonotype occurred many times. The CDR3 protein is CASLQGDTEAFF. CDR3 in DNA: TGTGCCAGCCTACAGGGGGACACTGAAGCTTTCTTT. This chain joins TRBV6-1 and TRBJ1-1, with 8 bases fitting TRBD1. Losses at the gene ends were 8 bases for V and 3 bases for J; bases not matched to a gene: 2. The CDR3 length is 12 residues. Germline V gene sequence: CDR1 MNHNS, CDR2 SASEGT.

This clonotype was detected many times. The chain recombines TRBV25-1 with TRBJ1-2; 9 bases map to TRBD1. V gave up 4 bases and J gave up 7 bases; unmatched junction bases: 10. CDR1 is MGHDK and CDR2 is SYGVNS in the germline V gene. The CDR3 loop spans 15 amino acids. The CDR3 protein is CASSVRDRDLGGYTF. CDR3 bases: TGTGCCAGCAGTGTCCGGGACAGGGATCTCGGTGGCTACACCTTC.

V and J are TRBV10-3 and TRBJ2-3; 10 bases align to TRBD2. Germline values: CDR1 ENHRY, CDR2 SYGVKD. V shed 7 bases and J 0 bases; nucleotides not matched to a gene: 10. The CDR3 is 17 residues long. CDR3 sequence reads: CAIIRTSGGMSTDTQYF. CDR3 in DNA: TGTGCCATCATCCGGACTAGCGGAGGGATGAGCACAGATACGCAGTATTTT.

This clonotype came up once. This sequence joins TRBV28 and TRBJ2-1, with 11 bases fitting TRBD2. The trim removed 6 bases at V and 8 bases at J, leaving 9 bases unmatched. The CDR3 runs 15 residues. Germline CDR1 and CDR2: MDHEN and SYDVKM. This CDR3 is CASSTVGSGRDEQFF. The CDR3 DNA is TGTGCCAGCAGCACTGTGGGTAGCGGGAGGGATGAGCAGTTCTTC.